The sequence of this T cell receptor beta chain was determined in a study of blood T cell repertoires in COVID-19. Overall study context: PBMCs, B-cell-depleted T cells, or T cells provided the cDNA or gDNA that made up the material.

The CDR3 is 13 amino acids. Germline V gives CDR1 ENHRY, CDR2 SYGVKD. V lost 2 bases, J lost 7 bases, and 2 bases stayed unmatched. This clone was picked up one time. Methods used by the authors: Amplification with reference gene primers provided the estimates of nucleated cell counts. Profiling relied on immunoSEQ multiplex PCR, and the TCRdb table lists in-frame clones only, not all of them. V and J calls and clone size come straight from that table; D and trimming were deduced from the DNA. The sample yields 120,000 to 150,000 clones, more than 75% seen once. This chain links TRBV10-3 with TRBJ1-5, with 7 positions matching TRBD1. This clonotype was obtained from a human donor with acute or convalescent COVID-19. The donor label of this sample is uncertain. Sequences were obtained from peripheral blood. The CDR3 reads CAISEGRGQPQHF. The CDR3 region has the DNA TGTGCCATCAGTGAGGGCAGGGGGCAGCCCCAGCATTTT.